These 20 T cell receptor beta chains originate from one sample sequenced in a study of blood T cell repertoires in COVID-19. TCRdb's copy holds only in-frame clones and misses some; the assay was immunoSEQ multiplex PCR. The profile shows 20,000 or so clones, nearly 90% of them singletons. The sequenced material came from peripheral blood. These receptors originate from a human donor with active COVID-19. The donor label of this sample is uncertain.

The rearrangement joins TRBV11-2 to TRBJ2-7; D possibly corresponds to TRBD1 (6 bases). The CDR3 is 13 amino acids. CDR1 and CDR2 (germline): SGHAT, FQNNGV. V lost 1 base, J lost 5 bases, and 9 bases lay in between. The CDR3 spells CASSLGRGHEQYF. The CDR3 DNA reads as TGTGCCAGCAGCTTAGGCAGGGGCCACGAGCAGTACTTC.

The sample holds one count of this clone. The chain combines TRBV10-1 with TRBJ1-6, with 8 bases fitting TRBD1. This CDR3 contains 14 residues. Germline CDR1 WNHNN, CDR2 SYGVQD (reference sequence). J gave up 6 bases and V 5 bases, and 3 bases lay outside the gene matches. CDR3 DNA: TGCGCCAGCAGTCGGACAGGGACTAATTCACCCCTCCACTTT. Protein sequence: CASSRTGTNSPLHF.

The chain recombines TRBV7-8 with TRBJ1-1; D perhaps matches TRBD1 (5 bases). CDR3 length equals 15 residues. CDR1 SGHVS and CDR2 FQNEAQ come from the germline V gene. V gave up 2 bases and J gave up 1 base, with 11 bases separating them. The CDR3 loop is CASSLLGGENTEAFF. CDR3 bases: TGTGCCAGCAGCTTACTCGGGGGTGAGAACACTGAAGCTTTCTTT.

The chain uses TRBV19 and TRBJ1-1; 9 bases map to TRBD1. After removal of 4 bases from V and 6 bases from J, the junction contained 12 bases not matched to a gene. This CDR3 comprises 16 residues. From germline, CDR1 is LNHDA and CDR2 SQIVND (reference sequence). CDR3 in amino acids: CASSKIPGQGNSEAFF. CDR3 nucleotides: TGTGCCAGTAGTAAGATACCGGGACAGGGTAATTCTGAAGCTTTCTTT.

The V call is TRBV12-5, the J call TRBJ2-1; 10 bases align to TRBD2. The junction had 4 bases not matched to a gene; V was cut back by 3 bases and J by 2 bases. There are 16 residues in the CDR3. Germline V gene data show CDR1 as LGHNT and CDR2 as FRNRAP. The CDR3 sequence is CASGLSTSGAYNEQFF. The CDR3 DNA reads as TGTGCTAGTGGTTTATCAACTAGCGGGGCCTACAATGAGCAGTTCTTC.

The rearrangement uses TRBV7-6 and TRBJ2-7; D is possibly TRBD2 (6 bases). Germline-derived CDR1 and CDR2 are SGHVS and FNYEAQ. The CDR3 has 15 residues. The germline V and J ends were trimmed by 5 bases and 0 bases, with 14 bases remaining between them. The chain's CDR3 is CASSLEVGGSYEQYF. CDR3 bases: TGTGCCAGCAGCCTTGAAGTGGGGGGCTCCTACGAGCAGTACTTC.

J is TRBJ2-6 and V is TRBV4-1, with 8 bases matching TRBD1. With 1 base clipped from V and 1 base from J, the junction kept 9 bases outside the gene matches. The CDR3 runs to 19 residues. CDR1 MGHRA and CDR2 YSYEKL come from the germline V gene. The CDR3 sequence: CASSQGVRQGMSGANVLTF. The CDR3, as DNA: TGCGCCAGCAGCCAAGGAGTCCGACAGGGGATGTCTGGGGCCAACGTCCTGACTTTC.

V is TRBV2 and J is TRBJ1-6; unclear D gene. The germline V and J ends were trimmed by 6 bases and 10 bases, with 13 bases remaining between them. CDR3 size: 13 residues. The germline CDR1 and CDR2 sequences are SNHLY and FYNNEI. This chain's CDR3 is CASSQEIDSPLHF. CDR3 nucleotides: TGTGCCAGCAGCCAGGAAATAGACTCACCCCTCCACTTT.

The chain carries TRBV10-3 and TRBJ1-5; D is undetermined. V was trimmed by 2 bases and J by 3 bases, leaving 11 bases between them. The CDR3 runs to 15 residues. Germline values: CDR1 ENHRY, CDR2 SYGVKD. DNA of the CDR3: TGTGCCATCAGTGAGAGAAACATTGTCAATCAGCCCCAGCATTTT. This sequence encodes CAISERNIVNQPQHF.

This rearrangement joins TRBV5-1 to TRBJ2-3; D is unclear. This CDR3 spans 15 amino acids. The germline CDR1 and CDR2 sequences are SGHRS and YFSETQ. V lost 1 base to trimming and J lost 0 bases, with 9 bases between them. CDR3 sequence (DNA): TGCGCCAGCAGCTTGTACCTACCTAGCACAGATACGCAGTATTTT. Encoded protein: CASSLYLPSTDTQYF. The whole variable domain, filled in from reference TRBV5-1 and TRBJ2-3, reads KAGVTQTPRYLIKTRGQQVTLSCSPISGHRSVSWYQQTPGQGLQFLFEYFSETQRNKGNFPGRFSGRQFSNSRSEMNVSTLELGDSALYLCASSLYLPSTDTQYFGPGTRLTVL.

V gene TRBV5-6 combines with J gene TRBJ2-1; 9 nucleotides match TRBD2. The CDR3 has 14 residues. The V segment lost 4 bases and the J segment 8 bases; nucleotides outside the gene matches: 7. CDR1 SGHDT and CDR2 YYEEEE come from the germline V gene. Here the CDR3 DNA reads TGTGCCAGCAGCCTGACTAGCGGTGTGGATGAGCAGTTCTTC. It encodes CASSLTSGVDEQFF.

DNA of the CDR3: TGTGCCAGCAGCTCTAACGTCAGGACATGGTATTTT. The encoded protein is CASSSNVRTWYF. The V gene is TRBV28, the J gene TRBJ2-3; a possible D gene is TRBD1 (5 bases). The germline V gene has CDR1 MDHEN and CDR2 SYDVKM. CDR3 size: 12 residues. Trimming shortened V by 6 bases and J by 14 bases, and 18 bases separated the two germline ends.

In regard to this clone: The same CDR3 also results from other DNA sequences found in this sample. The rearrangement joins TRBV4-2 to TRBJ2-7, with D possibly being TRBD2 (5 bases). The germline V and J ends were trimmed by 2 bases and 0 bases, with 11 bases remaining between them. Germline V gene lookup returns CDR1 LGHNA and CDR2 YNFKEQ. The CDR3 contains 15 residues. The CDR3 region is CASSQTSGISYEQYF. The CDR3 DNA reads TGTGCCAGCAGCCAAACATCCGGGATCTCCTACGAGCAGTACTTC.

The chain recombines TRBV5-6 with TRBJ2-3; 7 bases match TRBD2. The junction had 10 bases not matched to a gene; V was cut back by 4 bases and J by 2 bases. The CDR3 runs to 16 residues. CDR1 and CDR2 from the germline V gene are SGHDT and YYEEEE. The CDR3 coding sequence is TGTGCCAGCAGCGCGGGGACTAAGAAAAACACAGATACGCAGTATTTT. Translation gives CASSAGTKKNTDTQYF. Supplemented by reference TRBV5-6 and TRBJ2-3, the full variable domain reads DAGVTQSPTHLIKTRGQQVTLRCSPKSGHDTVSWYQQALGQGPQFIFQYYEEEERQRGNFPDRFSGHQFPNYSSELNVNALLLGDSALYLCASSAGTKKNTDTQYFGPGTRLTVL.

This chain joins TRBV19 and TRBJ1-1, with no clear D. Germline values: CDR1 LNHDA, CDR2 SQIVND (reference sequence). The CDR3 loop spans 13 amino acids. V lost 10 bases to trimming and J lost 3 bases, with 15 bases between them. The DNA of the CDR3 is TGTGCCACCACGGGGAGAGGGTACACTGAAGCTTTCTTT. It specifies CATTGRGYTEAFF.

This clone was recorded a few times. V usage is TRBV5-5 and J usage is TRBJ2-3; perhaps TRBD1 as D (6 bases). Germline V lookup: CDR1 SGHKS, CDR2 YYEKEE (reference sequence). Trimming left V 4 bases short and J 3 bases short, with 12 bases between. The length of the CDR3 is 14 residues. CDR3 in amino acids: CASSPGERTDTQYF. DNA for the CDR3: TGTGCCAGCAGCCCAGGGGAGAGGACAGATACGCAGTATTTT.

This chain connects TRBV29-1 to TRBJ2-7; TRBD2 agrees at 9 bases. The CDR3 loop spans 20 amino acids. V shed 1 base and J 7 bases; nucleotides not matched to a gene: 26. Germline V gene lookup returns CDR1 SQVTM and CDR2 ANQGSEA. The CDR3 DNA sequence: TGCAGCGTTGAAGGGGCGGAGGGCACAGGGAATAGCGGGAGAAGTAGTGAGCAGTACTTC. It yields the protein CSVEGAEGTGNSGRSSEQYF.

The CDR3: CASSEQAAGITSGVPQHF. The CDR3 nucleotides are TGTGCCAGCAGTGAACAGGCGGCAGGAATTACCTCGGGGGTGCCCCAGCATTTT. The chain carries TRBV6-1 and TRBJ1-5; D may be TRBD1 (5 bases). Between the trimmed V and J ends, which lost 2 bases and 9 bases, there was a span of 26 bases. Germline-derived CDR1 and CDR2 are MNHNS and SASEGT. The CDR3 loop spans 18 amino acids.

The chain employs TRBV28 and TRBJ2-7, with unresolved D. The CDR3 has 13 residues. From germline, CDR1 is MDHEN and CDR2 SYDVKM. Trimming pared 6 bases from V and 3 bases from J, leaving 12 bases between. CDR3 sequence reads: CASRRSQSYEQYF. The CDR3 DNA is TGTGCCAGCAGACGGAGTCAAAGCTACGAGCAGTACTTC.

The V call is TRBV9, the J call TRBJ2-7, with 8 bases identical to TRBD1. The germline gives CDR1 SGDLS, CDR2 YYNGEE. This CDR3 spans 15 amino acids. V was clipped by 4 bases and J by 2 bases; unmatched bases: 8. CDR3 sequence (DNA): TGTGCCAGCAGCCCAGGACAGGGACGGACCTACGAGCAGTACTTC. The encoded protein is CASSPGQGRTYEQYF.